This T cell receptor (beta chain) was retrieved from a study of graft-versus-host responses after intestinal transplantation. The wider study: Among the recipients, transplants were multivisceral, liver-intestinal, or isolated intestinal. The recipients all started with anti-thymocyte globulin induction and then took tacrolimus and steroids for 3 to 4 years. Study-level points and caveats: GvH clones were identified in recipient marrow, with some first appearing in ileum or blood.

Comment on this clone: What it binds is not known.

The method was immunoSEQ multiplex PCR; TCRdb's version includes in-frame clones alone and lacks a portion of them. The sample shows approximately 130,000 clones, just over 90% of them seen only once. Losses at the gene ends were 3 bases for V and 7 bases for J; bases not matched to a gene: 13. Looked up from germline, CDR1 is SGHDT and CDR2 is YYEEEE. This CDR3 has 16 amino acids. Sequenced here: unstimulated CD4+ T cells sorted from spleen or lymph node cells, sampled before intestinal transplant. The TCR sequence derives from a human donor who received an intestinal transplant. The rearrangement joins TRBV5-6 to TRBJ2-1, with 7 bases fitting TRBD1. The CDR3 DNA reads TGTGCCAGCAGCTCCCTAGGGGGCCTTTTGGTGAATGAGCAGTTCTTC. Its protein product is CASSSLGGLLVNEQFF.